A single TCR beta chain is shown here with its context. Its antigen remains unidentified. Trimming pared 6 bases from V and 2 bases from J, leaving 16 bases between. The CDR3 covers 15 residues. Per the germline V gene, CDR1 is MNHEY and CDR2 is SVGAGI. This sample is drawn from a study of Ad26.COV2.S vaccination and SARS-CoV-2 variants. Study-level points and caveats: The study found higher spike-specific TCR breadth in vaccine than placebo recipients. Substantial breadth in spike-specific CD8+ and CD4+ T cell responses was reportedly seen after vaccination. An underestimation of total T cell responses may have resulted from the TCR breadth and depth analyses.

Indicated treatment: roughly 19 received Ad26.COV2.S at low or high dose, single or two shots; several received placebo; per-sample allocation not given. Day 63 after the first vaccine or placebo injection was the time point for sampling. Assay: immunoSEQ multiplex PCR; the TCRdb copy retains only in-frame clones and omits some. Seen here are around 500,000 clones, 70% to 90% observed once, and the top ten hold 1.7%. The receptor was isolated from a person between 18 and 60 years old who received the Ad26.COV2.S COVID-19 vaccine or a placebo. The genes are TRBV6-5 and TRBJ1-1; D call uncertain. Specimen: peripheral blood, collected in a trial of Ad26.COV2.S vaccine versus placebo. The CDR3 coding sequence is TGTGCCAGCAGCTCCCTCTTAGGCCTAAACACTGAAGCTTTCTTT. Its translation: CASSSLLGLNTEAFF.